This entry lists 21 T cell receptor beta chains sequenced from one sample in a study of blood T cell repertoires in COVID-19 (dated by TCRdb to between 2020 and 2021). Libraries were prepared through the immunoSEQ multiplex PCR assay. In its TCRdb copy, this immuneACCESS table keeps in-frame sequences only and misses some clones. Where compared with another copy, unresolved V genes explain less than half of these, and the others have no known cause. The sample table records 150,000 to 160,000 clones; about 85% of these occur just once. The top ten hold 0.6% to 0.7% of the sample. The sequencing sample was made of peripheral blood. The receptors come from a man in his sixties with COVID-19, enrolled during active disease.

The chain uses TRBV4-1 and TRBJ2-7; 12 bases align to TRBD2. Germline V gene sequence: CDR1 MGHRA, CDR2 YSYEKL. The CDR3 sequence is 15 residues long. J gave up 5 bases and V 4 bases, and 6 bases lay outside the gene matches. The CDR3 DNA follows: TGCGCCAGCAGCCCCCTAGCGGGAGGGCCCCACGAGCAGTACTTC. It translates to CASSPLAGGPHEQYF.

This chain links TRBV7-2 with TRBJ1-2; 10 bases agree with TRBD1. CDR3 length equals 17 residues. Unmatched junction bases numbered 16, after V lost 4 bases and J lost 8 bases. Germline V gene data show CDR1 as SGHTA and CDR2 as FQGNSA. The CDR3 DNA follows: TGTGCCAGCAGCTACCTAAGAGGGACAGGGGCGCCCCCCGGCTACACCTTC. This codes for CASSYLRGTGAPPGYTF.

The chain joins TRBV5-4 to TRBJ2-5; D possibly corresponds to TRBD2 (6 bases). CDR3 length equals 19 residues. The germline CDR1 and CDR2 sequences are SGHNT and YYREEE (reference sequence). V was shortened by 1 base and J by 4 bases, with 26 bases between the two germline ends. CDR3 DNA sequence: TGTGCCAGCAGCTTGTCGTCCGCTAGCGCCTTTCTTGGGGGAGAGACCCAGTACTTC. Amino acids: CASSLSSASAFLGGETQYF. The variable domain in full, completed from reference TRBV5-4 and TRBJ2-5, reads ETGVTQSPTHLIKTRGQQVTLRCSSQSGHNTVSWYQQALGQGPQFIFQYYREEENGRGNFPPRFSGLQFPNYSSELNVNALELDDSALYLCASSLSSASAFLGGETQYFGPGTRLLVL.

In DNA, the CDR3 is TGTGCCAGCAGGATCTCCGAAGAGGGCACTGAAGCTTTCTTT. This sequence encodes CASRISEEGTEAFF. The chain recombines TRBV2 with TRBJ1-1, with D hard to call. This CDR3 comprises 14 residues. Germline assignment: CDR1 SNHLY and CDR2 FYNNEI. Trimming pared 6 bases from V and 4 bases from J, leaving 15 bases between. Filled out from reference TRBV2 and TRBJ1-1, the complete variable domain reads EPEVTQTPSHQVTQMGQEVILRCVPISNHLYFYWYRQILGQKVEFLVSFYNNEISEKSEIFDDQFSVERPDGSNFTLKIRSTKLEDSAMYFCASRISEEGTEAFFGQGTRLTVV.

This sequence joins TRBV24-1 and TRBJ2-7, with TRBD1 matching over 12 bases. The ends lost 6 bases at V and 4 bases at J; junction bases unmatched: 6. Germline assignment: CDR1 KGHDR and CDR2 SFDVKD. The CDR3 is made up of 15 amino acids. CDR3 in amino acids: CATSSPGQGAYEQYF. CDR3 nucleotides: TGTGCCACCAGTTCACCGGGACAGGGGGCGTACGAGCAGTACTTC.

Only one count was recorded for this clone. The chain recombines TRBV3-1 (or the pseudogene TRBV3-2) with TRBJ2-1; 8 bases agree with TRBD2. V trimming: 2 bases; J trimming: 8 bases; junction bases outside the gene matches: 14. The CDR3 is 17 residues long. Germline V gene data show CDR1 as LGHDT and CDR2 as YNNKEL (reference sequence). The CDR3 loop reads CASSQSKGLAGWHEQFF. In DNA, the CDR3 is TGTGCCAGCAGCCAAAGCAAGGGTTTAGCGGGGTGGCATGAGCAGTTCTTC.

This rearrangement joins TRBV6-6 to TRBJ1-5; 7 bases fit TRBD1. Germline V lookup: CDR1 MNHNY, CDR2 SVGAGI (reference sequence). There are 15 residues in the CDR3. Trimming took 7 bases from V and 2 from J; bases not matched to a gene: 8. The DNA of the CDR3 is TGTGCCAGCACACTACAGGGGCAGGGCAATCAGCCCCAGCATTTT. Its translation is CASTLQGQGNQPQHF.

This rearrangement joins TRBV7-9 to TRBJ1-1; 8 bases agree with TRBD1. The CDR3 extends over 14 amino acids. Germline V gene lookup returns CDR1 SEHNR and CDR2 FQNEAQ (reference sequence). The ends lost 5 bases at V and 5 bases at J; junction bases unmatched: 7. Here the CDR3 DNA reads TGTGCCAGCAGCCCGACAGGGGTCGGTACTGAAGCTTTCTTT. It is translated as CASSPTGVGTEAFF.

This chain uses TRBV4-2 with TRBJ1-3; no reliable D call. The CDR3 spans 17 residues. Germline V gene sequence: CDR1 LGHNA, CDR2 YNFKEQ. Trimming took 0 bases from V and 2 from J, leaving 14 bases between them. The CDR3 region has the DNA TGTGCCAGCAGCCAAGATCTTGGAGGGTCTCCTGGAAACACCATATATTTT. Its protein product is CASSQDLGGSPGNTIYF.

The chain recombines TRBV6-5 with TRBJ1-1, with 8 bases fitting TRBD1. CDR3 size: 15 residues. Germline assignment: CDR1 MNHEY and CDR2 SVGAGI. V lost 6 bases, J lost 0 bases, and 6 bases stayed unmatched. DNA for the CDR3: TGTGCCAGCAGCCACGGGACAGGTGTGAACACTGAAGCTTTCTTT. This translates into CASSHGTGVNTEAFF.

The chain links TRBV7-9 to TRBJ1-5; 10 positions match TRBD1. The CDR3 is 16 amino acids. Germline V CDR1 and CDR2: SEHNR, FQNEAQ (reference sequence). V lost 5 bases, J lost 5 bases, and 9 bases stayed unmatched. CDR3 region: CASSKGTGASHQPQHF. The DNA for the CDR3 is TGTGCCAGCAGCAAAGGGACAGGGGCCTCTCATCAGCCCCAGCATTTT.

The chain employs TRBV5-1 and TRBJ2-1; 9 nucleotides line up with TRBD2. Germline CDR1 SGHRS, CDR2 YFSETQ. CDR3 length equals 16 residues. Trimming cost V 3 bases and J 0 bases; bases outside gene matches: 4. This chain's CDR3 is CASSSGLAFSYNEQFF. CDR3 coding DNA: TGCGCCAGCAGCTCGGGACTAGCCTTCTCCTACAATGAGCAGTTCTTC.

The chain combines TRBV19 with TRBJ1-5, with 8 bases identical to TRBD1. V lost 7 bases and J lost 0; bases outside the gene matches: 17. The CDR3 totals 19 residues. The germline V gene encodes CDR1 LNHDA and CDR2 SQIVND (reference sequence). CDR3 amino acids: CASKGHIPGQASSNQPQHF. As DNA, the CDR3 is TGTGCCAGTAAGGGACACATCCCGGGACAGGCCAGTAGCAATCAGCCCCAGCATTTT.

The CDR3 bases are TGTGCCAGCAGTTACGACACCTACAATCAGCCCCAGCATTTT. Protein sequence: CASSYDTYNQPQHF. The chain uses TRBV6-6 and TRBJ1-5; D call uncertain. The CDR3 contains 14 residues. Germline lookup yields CDR1 MNHNY and CDR2 SVGAGI (reference sequence). With 2 bases removed from V and 3 bases from J, the gap between germline ends came to 8 bases.

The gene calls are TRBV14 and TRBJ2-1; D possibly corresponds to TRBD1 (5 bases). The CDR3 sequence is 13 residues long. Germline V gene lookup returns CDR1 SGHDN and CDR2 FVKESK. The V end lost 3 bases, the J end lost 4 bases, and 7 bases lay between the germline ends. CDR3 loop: CASSHQGYNEQFF. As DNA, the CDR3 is TGTGCCAGCAGCCATCAGGGTTACAATGAGCAGTTCTTC.

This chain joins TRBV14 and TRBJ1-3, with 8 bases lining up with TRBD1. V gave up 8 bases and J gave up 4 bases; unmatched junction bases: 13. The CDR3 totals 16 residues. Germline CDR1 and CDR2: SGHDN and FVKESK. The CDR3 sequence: CASSGGHQGAGNTIYF. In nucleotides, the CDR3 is TGTGCCAGCTCCGGCGGACATCAGGGGGCCGGAAACACCATATATTTT. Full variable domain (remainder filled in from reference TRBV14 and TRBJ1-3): EAGVTQFPSHSVIEKGQTVTLRCDPISGHDNLYWYRRVMGKEIKFLLHFVKESKQDESGMPNNRFLAERTGGTYSTLKVQPAELEDSGVYFCASSGGHQGAGNTIYFGEGSWLTVV.

CDR3 residues: CASSDPAGDSYEQYF. The CDR3 nucleotides read TGTGCCAGCAGTGACCCGGCAGGGGACTCCTACGAGCAGTACTTC. The chain uses TRBV6-1 and TRBJ2-7, with a tentative D call TRBD1 (6 bases). Germline V lookup: CDR1 MNHNS, CDR2 SASEGT. The CDR3 consists of 15 residues. V lost 3 bases and J 0 bases, leaving 12 bases between the germline ends.

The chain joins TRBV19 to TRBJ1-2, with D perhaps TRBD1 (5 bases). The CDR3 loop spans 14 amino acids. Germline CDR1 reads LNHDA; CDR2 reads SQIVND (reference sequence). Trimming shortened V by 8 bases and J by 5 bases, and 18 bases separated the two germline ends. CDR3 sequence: CASGGWTPVYGYTF. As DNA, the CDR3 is TGTGCCAGTGGAGGGTGGACACCTGTTTATGGCTACACCTTC.

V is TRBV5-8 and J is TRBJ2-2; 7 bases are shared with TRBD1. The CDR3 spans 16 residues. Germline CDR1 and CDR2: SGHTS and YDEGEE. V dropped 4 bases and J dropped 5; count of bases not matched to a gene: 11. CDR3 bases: TGTGCCAGCAGCCGCCGACGACAGGGTACGACCGGGGAGCTGTTTTTT. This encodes CASSRRRQGTTGELFF. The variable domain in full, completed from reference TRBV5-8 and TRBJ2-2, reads EAGVTQSPTHLIKTRGQQATLRCSPISGHTSVYWYQQALGLGLQFLLWYDEGEERNRGNFPPRFSGRQFPNYSSELNVNALELEDSALYLCASSRRRQGTTGELFFGEGSRLTVL.

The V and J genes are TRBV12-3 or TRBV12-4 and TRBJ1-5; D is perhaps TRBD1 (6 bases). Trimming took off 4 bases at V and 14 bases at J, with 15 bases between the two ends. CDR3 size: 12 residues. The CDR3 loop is CASSSSTGIEHF. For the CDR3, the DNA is TGTGCCAGCAGTTCGTCTACAGGGATAGAGCATTTT.

The CDR3 sequence is CASTLQVTGELFF. In DNA, the CDR3 is TGTGCCAGCACACTACAGGTCACCGGGGAGCTGTTTTTT. The chain uses TRBV9 and TRBJ2-2; maybe TRBD1 (5 bases). Germline CDR1 reads SGDLS; CDR2 reads YYNGEE. Trimming took 6 bases from V and 4 from J, leaving 10 bases between them. CDR3 length equals 13 residues.